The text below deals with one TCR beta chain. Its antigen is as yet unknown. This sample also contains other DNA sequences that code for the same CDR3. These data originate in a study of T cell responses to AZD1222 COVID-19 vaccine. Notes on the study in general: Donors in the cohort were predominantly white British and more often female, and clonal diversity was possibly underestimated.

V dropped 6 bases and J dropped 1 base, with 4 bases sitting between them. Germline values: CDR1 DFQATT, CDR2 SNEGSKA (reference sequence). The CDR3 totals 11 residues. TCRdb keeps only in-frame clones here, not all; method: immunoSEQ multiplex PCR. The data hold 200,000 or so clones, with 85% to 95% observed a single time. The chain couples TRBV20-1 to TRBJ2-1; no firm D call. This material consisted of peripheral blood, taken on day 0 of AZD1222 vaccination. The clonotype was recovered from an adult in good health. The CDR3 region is CSATSYNEQFF. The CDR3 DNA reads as TGCAGTGCAACGTCCTACAATGAGCAGTTCTTC.